This TCR beta chain was documented in a study of T cells in Graves' hyperthyroidism and ophthalmopathy. In this sample, this clonotype turned up many times. CDR1 and CDR2 (germline): LNHNV, YYDKDF (reference sequence). The length of the CDR3 is 21 residues. Trimming removed 1 base at V and 4 bases at J, with 29 bases between. What was amplified from RNA transcripts were TCR beta CDR3 regions. HTBI primers were employed in a first-round RT-PCR of the TCR CDR3. Each CDR3 protein is one row after TCRdb ran MiXCR on the multiplex PCR reads. The sample yields approximately 510,000 distinct CDR3 sequences, about 20% seen once.

The sequence was collected from a young man with Graves' hyperthyroidism. The chain links TRBV15 to TRBJ1-3; D gene uncertain. Material: blood. The CDR3 DNA reads as TGTGCCACCAGCAGAGCCCTTAAAGCGGTCCGTCTAACGCCGTCCGGAAACACCATATATTTT. Its translation: CATSRALKAVRLTPSGNTIYF.